This TCR beta chain came from a study of chemoradiotherapy in HPV16-positive cancers. Trimming took 2 bases from V and 0 from J, leaving 12 bases between them. The CDR3 sequence is 16 residues long. Germline assignment: CDR1 MRHNA and CDR2 SNTAGT. This clone was picked up one time. Its antigen remains unknown. General study findings and limits: In HPV16-positive patients, HPV-responsive T-cell expansion tracked better recurrence-free survival.

Profiled with immunoSEQ multiplex PCR; TCRdb holds only in-frame clones, not every one. Counted here are fewer than 20,000 clones, just under 70% occurring once; the ten biggest clones make up roughly 8%. Over chemoradiotherapy, repertoires were sampled more than once. This clonotype was obtained from a human donor with HPV-associated anogenital cancer. Source: tumor tissue, taken from a patient who underwent chemoradiotherapy. The chain combines TRBV6-4 with TRBJ2-3; D perhaps matches TRBD2 (5 bases). Written as DNA, the CDR3 is TGTGCCAGCAGTGACGTGGCGGGCTCTAGCACAGATACGCAGTATTTT. Translated: CASSDVAGSSTDTQYF.